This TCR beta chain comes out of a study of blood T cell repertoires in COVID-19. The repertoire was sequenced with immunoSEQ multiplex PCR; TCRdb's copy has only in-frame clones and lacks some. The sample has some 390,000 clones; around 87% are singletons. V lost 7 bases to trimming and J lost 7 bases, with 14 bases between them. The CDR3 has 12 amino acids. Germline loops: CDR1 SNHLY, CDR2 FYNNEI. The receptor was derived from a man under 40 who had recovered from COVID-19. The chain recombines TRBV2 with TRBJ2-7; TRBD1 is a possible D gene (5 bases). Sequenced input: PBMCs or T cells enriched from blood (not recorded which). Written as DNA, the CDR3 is TGTGCCAGCACCTCGGAAGGACAAGAGCAGTACTTC. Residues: CASTSEGQEQYF.